What follows describes a single TCR beta chain. Its cognate antigen is unknown. These data originate in a study of beta chain features in type 1 diabetes. Study-wide findings and caveats: More deletions and fewer insertions at VDJ junctions were seen in type 1 diabetes patients. All four CD4+ subsets from Type 1 diabetes patients carried moderately but significantly shorter TCRB CDR3s.

The study reverse transcribed the entire isolated RNA, so it sequenced expressed TCRB transcripts. Measured with immunoSEQ multiplex PCR; TCRdb has only the in-frame clones, and not every one. The sample gives around 160,000 clones, 8.5% to 10% of which show up once; under 0.75% is in the top ten. V was clipped by 4 bases and J by 5 bases, with 11 bases between them. The CDR3 has 13 amino acids. Germline V gene data show CDR1 as MNHNS and CDR2 as SASEGT. A CD45RO/CCR7/CD25/CD127/CD95/CD27 panel sorted naive, central memory, regulatory and stem cell-like memory CD4+ cells. This chain links TRBV6-1 with TRBJ1-1; D possibly corresponds to TRBD1 (5 bases). The sequenced material came from central memory CD4+ T cells from blood. The sequence came from a woman in her twenties or thirties with type 1 diabetes. CDR3 residues: CASSGTSGTEAFF. As DNA, the CDR3 is TGTGCCAGCAGTGGAACTTCAGGGACTGAAGCTTTCTTT.